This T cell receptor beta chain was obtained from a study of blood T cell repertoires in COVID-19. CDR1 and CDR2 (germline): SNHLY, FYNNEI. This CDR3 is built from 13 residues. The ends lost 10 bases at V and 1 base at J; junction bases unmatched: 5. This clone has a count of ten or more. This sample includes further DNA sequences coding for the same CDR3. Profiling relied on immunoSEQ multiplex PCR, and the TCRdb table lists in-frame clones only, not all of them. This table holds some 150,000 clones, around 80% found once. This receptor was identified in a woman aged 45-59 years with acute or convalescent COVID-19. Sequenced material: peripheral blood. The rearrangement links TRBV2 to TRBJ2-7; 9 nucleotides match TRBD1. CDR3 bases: TGTGCCAACGGACAGGGGAGTTCCTACGAGCAGTACTTC. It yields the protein CANGQGSSYEQYF.